This T cell receptor (beta chain) originates from a study of regulatory T cells in long-lasting Graves disease. The wider study: Persistent Graves' disease meant over 5 years of antithyroid drugs with positive TSH receptor antibodies.

Trimming took 9 bases from V and 5 from J; bases not matched to a gene: 6. The V gene's germline CDR1 is LNHDA and CDR2 SQIVND (reference sequence). CDR3 size: 14 residues. Time point described: persistent/refractory GD, antithyroid drugs over 5 years with positive TRAb. PBMC-derived RNA was used for the TCR library. Patients came through an endocrinology department, and that department was in Xi'an, China. The authors built TCR beta libraries using iRepertoire HTBI primers and Arm-PCR of CDR3 regions. TCRdb redid the calling of the multiplex PCR reads with MiXCR, one entry per CDR3 protein. The sample has 600,000 to 800,000 distinct CDR3 sequences, 25% to 35% seen once.

This clonotype was sampled from a female donor with Graves disease. The chain carries TRBV19 and TRBJ2-2; 10 nucleotides agree with TRBD1. The sample in question was peripheral blood mononuclear cells (PBMCs), obtained when the disease was refractory, from a patient treated with antithyroid drugs. The CDR3: CASRQGAMTGELFF. DNA for the CDR3: TGTGCCAGCCGACAGGGGGCGATGACCGGGGAGCTGTTTTTT.